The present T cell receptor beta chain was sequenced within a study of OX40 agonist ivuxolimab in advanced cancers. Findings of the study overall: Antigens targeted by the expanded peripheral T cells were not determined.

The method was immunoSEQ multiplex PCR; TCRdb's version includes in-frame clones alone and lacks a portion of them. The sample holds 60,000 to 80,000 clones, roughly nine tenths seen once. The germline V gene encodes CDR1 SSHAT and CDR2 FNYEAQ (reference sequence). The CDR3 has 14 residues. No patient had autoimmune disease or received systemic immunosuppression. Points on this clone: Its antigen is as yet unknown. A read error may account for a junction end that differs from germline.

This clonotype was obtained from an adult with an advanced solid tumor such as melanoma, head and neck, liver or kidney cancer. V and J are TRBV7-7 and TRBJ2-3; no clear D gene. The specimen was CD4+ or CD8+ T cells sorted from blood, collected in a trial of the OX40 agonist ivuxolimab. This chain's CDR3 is CASSDGLETDTQYF. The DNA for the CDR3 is TGTGCTAGCAGCGACGGCCTAGAGACAGATACGCAGTATTTT.